The clone carrying this T cell receptor (beta chain) was detected a few times. Its antigen remains unidentified. The sample comes from a study of identical twins. J gave up 6 bases and V 8 bases, and 4 bases lay outside the gene matches. The CDR3 length is 15 residues. From germline, CDR1 is MNHEY and CDR2 SMNVEV (reference sequence). TCRdb reanalysed the 5' RACE reads using MiXCR and keeps one entry per CDR3 protein. The table has roughly 480,000 distinct CDR3 sequences, roughly a quarter seen once; the top ten hold about 2.9%. Study-level points and caveats: Out-of-frame alpha sequences shared by twins showed excess low generation probability.

This sample was also put to use in a study of T cells expressing NK-cell markers. From that paper: Sequencing of TCR beta repertoires drew on sorted CD3+CD56+NKG2C+, CD3+CD56+NKG2C- and CD3+CD56-NKG2C+ T cells.

Sequences were obtained from CD4+ T cells sorted from blood. The chain links TRBV27 to TRBJ2-2; 15 bases fit TRBD2. The clonotype was recovered from a woman younger than 30 in good health. The CDR3 here is CASWTSGRASGELFF. CDR3 bases: TGTGCCAGCTGGACTAGCGGGAGGGCCTCCGGGGAGCTGTTTTTT.